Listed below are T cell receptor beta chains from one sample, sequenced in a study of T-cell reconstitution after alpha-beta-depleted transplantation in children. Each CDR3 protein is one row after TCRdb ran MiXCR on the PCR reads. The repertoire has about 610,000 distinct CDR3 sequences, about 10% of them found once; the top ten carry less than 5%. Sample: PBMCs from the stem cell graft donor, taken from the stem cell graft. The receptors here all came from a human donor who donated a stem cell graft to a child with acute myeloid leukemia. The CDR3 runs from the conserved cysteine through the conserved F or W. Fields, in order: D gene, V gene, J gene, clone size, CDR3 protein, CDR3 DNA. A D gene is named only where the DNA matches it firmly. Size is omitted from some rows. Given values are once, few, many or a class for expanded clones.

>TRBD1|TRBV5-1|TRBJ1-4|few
CASSLSRDSEKLFF
TGCGCCAGCAGCTTGTCCAGGGACAGTGAAAAACTGTTTTTT
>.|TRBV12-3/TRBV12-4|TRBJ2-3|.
CASTVGADTQYF
TGTGCCAGCACCGTAGGGGCAGATACGCAGTATTTT
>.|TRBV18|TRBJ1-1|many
CASSPVQWGTEAFF
TGTGCCAGCTCACCGGTCCAGTGGGGCACTGAAGCTTTCTTT
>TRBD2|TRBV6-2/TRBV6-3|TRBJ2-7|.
CASSYPTSGAGSYEQHF
TGTGCCAGCAGTTATCCGACTAGCGGAGCAGGGTCCTACGAGCAGCACTTC
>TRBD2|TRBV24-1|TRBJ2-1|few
CATMRAGEFSSYNEQFF
TGTGCCACCATGCGGGCGGGAGAGTTTAGCTCCTACAATGAGCAGTTCTTC
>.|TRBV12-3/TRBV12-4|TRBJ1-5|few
CASSIHSQPQHF
TGTGCCAGCAGTATTCACAGTCAGCCCCAGCATTTT
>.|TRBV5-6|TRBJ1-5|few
CASSLRRGAGQPQHF
TGTGCCAGCAGCTTGAGGCGGGGGGCAGGTCAGCCCCAGCATTTT
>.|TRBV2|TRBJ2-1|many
CASKFNEQFF
TGTGCCAGCAAGTTCAATGAGCAGTTCTTC
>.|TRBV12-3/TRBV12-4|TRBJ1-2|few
CASSSSGRFYGYTF
TGTGCCAGCAGTTCCTCAGGGAGATTCTATGGCTACACCTTC
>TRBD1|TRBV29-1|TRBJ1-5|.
CSVGTGGNQPQHF
TGCAGCGTGGGGACAGGGGGCAATCAGCCCCAGCATTTT
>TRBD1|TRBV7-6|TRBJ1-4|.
CASSLQGAIATNEKLFF
TGTGCCAGCAGCTTACAGGGGGCCATTGCAACTAATGAAAAACTGTTTTTT
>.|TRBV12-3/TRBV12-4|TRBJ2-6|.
CASSGQFSGANVLTF
TGTGCCAGCAGCGGACAGTTCTCTGGGGCCAACGTCCTGACTTTC
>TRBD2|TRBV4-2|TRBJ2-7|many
CASSQDAGLAGGFYF
TGTGCCAGCAGCCAGGACGCAGGACTAGCGGGAGGCTTTTACTTC
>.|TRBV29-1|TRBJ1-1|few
CSWRQMNTEAFF
TGCAGCTGGAGACAGATGAACACTGAAGCTTTCTTT
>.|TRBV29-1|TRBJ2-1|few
CSAVGGHSYNEQFF
TGCAGCGCCGTGGGGGGGCACTCCTACAATGAGCAGTTCTTC
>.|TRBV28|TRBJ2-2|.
CASSFAGIANTGELFF
TGTGCCAGCAGTTTCGCAGGCATCGCGAACACCGGGGAGCTGTTTTTT
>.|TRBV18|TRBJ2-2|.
CASSSLPGLTNTGELFF
TGTGCCAGCTCGTCGCTACCGGGACTCACGAACACCGGGGAGCTGTTTTTT
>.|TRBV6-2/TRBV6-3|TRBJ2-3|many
CASSYRDDTQYF
TGTGCCAGCAGTTACAGAGACGATACGCAGTATTTT
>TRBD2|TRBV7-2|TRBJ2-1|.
CASSRIAGLGYNEQFF
TGTGCCAGCAGCCGAATTGCGGGACTAGGCTACAATGAGCAGTTCTTC
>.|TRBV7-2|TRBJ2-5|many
CASSRPRGQETQYF
TGTGCCAGCAGTCGACCCCGGGGACAAGAGACCCAGTACTTC
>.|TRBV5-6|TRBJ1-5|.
CASSSGTLGQPQHF
TGTGCCAGCAGTTCCGGGACGTTAGGGCAGCCCCAGCATTTT
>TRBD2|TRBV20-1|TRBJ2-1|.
CSANLRAGGPRYEQFF
TGCAGTGCTAACCTGAGAGCGGGAGGGCCCCGGTATGAGCAGTTCTTC
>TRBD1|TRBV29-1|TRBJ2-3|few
CSLRTGFTDTQYF
TGCAGCCTACGGACAGGCTTCACAGATACGCAGTATTTT
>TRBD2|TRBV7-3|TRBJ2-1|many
CASSPLIAGILSYNEQFF
TGTGCCAGCAGCCCCCTTATAGCGGGAATTCTTTCCTACAATGAGCAGTTCTTC
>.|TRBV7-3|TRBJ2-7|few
CASSLGWGYEQYF
TGTGCCAGCAGCTTAGGATGGGGATACGAGCAGTACTTC
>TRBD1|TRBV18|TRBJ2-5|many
CASSPRTGSLETQYF
TGTGCCAGCTCACCACGGACAGGGAGTTTGGAGACCCAGTACTTC
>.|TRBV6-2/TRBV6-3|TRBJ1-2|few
CASTNQGYGYTF
TGTGCCAGCACCAACCAGGGGTATGGCTACACCTTC
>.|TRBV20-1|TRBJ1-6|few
CSASHAGRIYNSPLHF
TGCAGTGCTTCTCATGCGGGACGGATCTATAATTCACCCCTCCACTTT
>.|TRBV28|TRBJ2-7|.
CASRNQGSSGGEQYF
TGTGCCAGCAGAAATCAGGGGTCTTCCGGGGGGGAGCAGTACTTC
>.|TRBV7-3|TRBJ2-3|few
CASSEMSSTDTQYF
TGTGCCAGCAGTGAGATGTCTAGCACAGATACGCAGTATTTT
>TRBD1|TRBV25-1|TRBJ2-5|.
CASQGTGEETQYF
TGTGCCAGCCAGGGGACAGGAGAAGAGACCCAGTACTTC
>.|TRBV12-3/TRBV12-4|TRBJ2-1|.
CASSLTVVGNEQFF
TGTGCCAGCAGTTTGACGGTTGTCGGCAATGAGCAGTTCTTC
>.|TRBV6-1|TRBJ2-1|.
CASSRGGVAYNEQFF
TGTGCCAGCTCGAGGGGTGGAGTGGCCTACAATGAGCAGTTCTTC
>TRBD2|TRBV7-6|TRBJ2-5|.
CASSSFRTSGQETQYF
TGTGCCAGCAGCTCCTTCCGGACTAGCGGACAAGAGACCCAGTACTTC
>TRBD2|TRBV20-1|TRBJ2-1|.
CSARDSGTSGSSSYNEQFF
TGCAGTGCTAGAGATTCCGGGACTAGCGGGTCCAGCTCCTACAATGAGCAGTTCTTC
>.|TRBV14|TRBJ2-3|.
CASSQDLRLTNTQYF
TGTGCCAGCAGCCAAGATCTTAGACTGACTAATACGCAGTATTTT
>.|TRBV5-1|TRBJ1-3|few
CASSLESGAGNTIYF
TGCGCCAGCAGCTTGGAATCAGGGGCTGGAAACACCATATATTTT
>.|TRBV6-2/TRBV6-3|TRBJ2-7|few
CASGWTRSSYEQYF
TGTGCCAGCGGCTGGACAAGGAGCTCCTACGAGCAGTACTTC
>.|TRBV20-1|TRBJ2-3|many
CSAPGPSSTDTQYF
TGCAGTGCGCCTGGTCCTAGCAGCACAGATACGCAGTATTTT
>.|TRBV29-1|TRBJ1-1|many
CSVPGSGRNTEAFF
TGCAGCGTTCCAGGGTCGGGACGGAACACTGAAGCTTTCTTT
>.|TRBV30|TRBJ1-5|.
CAWGRDGNQPQHF
TGTGCCTGGGGCCGGGATGGAAATCAGCCCCAGCATTTT
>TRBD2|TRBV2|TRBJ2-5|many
CASHGLAGGYQETQYF
TGTGCCAGCCATGGACTAGCGGGAGGGTACCAAGAGACCCAGTACTTC
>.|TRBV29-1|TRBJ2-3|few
CSGLKGSGLTDTQYF
TGCAGCGGACTCAAGGGTAGCGGCCTCACAGATACGCAGTATTTT
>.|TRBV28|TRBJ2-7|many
CASSQGRGYEQYF
TGTGCCAGCAGTCAGGGAAGGGGCTACGAGCAGTACTTC
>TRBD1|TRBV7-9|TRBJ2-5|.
CASSLAQTGGSETQYF
TGTGCCAGCAGCTTAGCCCAGACAGGGGGCAGCGAGACCCAGTACTTC
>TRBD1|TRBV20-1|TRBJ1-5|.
CSARGLDRGLYSNQPQHF
TGCAGTGCTAGGGGCTTGGACAGGGGGCTTTATAGCAATCAGCCCCAGCATTTT
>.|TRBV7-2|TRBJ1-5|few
CASSRDSAGSNQPQHF
TGTGCCAGCAGCCGGGATTCAGCAGGTAGCAATCAGCCCCAGCATTTT
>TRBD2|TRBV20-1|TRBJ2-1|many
CSARDGLAGVTASNEQFF
TGCAGTGCTAGAGATGGTTTAGCGGGAGTTACAGCCTCAAATGAGCAGTTCTTC